The next 22 T cell receptor beta chains were all read from a single sample in a study of CD8 T cells in Susac syndrome (dated by TCRdb to the late 2010s). To prepare the library, the immunoSEQ multiplex PCR assay was applied. RNA was extracted with the RNeasy kit and roughly 0.45 to 1 ug was reverse transcribed using random hexamers. TCRdb itself trimmed the public reads at Q25 with fastp, ran MiXCR and retained productive beta chains. Every entry covers one CDR3 protein and lists the most common genes and DNA from its rows. The sample has approximately 190,000 distinct CDR3 sequences on record, approximately 93% of them singletons. Roughly 0.096% of the sample is held by the ten biggest clonotypes. The source material was CD4+ T cells from PBMCs. The receptors come from a human donor in good health.

V usage is TRBV20-1 and J usage is TRBJ1-2, with 8 nucleotides matching TRBD1. The CDR3 totals 12 residues. Trimming took 3 bases from V and 4 from J; bases not matched to a gene: 1. CDR1 DFQATT and CDR2 SNEGSKA come from the germline V gene (reference sequence). The DNA for the CDR3 is TGCAGTGCTAGGGACAGGGCCTATGGCTACACCTTC. Its translation: CSARDRAYGYTF.

This clonotype was seen a single time. V gene TRBV3-1 combines with J gene TRBJ2-7; TRBD1 matches 9 bases. The CDR3 covers 15 residues. Germline values: CDR1 LGHDT, CDR2 YNNKEL (reference sequence). V shed 4 bases and J 0 bases; nucleotides not matched to a gene: 4. The CDR3 is CASSRGTGNSYEQYF. CDR3 bases: TGTGCCAGCAGCCGAGGGACAGGGAACTCCTACGAGCAGTACTTC.

The V gene is TRBV4-3, the J gene TRBJ1-3; maybe TRBD1 (5 bases). This CDR3 is built from 15 residues. Trimming took 0 bases from V and 6 from J, leaving 12 bases between them. Germline loops: CDR1 LGHNA, CDR2 YSLEER. CDR3 region: CASSQEGRGENTIYF. In DNA, the CDR3 is TGCGCCAGCAGCCAAGAGGGCAGAGGGGAAAACACCATATATTTT.

The chain links TRBV6-5 to TRBJ2-2, with 7 bases lining up with TRBD2. The germline CDR1 and CDR2 sequences are MNHEY and SVGAGI. J lost 1 base, V lost 0 bases, and 5 bases had no gene match. The CDR3 is 17 amino acids. CDR3 region: CASSYSIGGMNTGELFF. Written as DNA, the CDR3 is TGTGCCAGCAGTTACTCGATCGGGGGGATGAACACCGGGGAGCTGTTTTTT.

The CDR3 DNA is TGTGCCAGCAAGTTTACAACAGATACGCAGTATTTT. Translating gives CASKFTTDTQYF. The chain combines TRBV7-9 with TRBJ2-3; D is undetermined. Germline-derived CDR1 and CDR2 are SEHNR and FQNEAQ (reference sequence). This CDR3 is built from 12 residues. Trimming removed 7 bases from V and 3 bases from J, with 8 bases in between.

CDR3 nucleotides: TGCAGTGCTCCCCCTGGGCGGGGAAAAAGGAATGAGCAGTTCTTC. Amino acid sequence: CSAPPGRGKRNEQFF. This chain joins TRBV20-1 and TRBJ2-1; perhaps TRBD2 as D (6 bases). CDR3 length equals 15 residues. Germline V lookup: CDR1 DFQATT, CDR2 SNEGSKA (reference sequence). V gave up 5 bases and J gave up 7 bases, with 21 bases separating them.

J is TRBJ1-2 and V is TRBV9, with 7 bases fitting TRBD1. Germline CDR1 SGDLS, CDR2 YYNGEE. The CDR3 is made up of 16 amino acids. Trimming took 0 bases from V and 2 from J; bases not matched to a gene: 7. In DNA, the CDR3 is TGTGCCAGCAGCGTAGCTGGGGTCAGGGGGAACTATGGCTACACCTTC. It codes for CASSVAGVRGNYGYTF.

This clonotype was recorded once. V usage is TRBV7-3 and J usage is TRBJ2-1; 9 bases line up with TRBD2. This CDR3 has 15 residues. Germline loops: CDR1 SGHTA, CDR2 FQGTGA. V lost 1 base and J lost 4; bases outside the gene matches: 2. As DNA, the CDR3 is TGTGCCAGCAGCTTAAGGCTAGCGGGGTACAATGAGCAGTTCTTC. Amino acids: CASSLRLAGYNEQFF. The whole variable domain, filled in from reference TRBV7-3 and TRBJ2-1, reads GAGVSQTPSNKVTEKGKYVELRCDPISGHTALYWYRQSLGQGPEFLIYFQGTGAADDSGLPNDRFFAVRPEGSVSTLKIQRTERGDSAVYLCASSLRLAGYNEQFFGPGTRLTVL.

V is TRBV12-3 or TRBV12-4 and J is TRBJ2-5, with D possibly TRBD1 on 5 matching bases. The CDR3 runs to 12 residues. V shed 8 bases and J shed 7 bases, with 14 bases lying between them. The CDR3 protein is CASHRTGGTQYF. CDR3 DNA sequence: TGTGCCAGCCACAGGACGGGCGGGACCCAGTACTTC.

The chain recombines TRBV28 with TRBJ2-5; D is undetermined. V shed 5 bases and J shed 4 bases, with 17 bases lying between them. CDR1 MDHEN and CDR2 SYDVKM come from the germline V gene. The CDR3 consists of 15 residues. The CDR3 sequence: CASSPGPGHLETQYF. DNA of the CDR3: TGTGCCAGCAGTCCTGGCCCCGGGCATTTAGAGACCCAGTACTTC.

The chain couples TRBV28 to TRBJ1-5, with D perhaps TRBD1 (5 bases). The V end was cut by 7 bases, the J end by 11 bases, with 15 bases between. Germline V gene sequence: CDR1 MDHEN, CDR2 SYDVKM. The CDR3 spans 12 residues. The CDR3 reads CASTSVGPAQHF. Here the CDR3 DNA reads TGTGCCAGCACATCCGTGGGGCCGGCCCAGCATTTT.

This chain uses TRBV9 with TRBJ2-5; 11 bases match TRBD2. Germline CDR1 is SGDLS and CDR2 is YYNGEE. The CDR3 is made up of 15 amino acids. With 0 bases clipped from V and 4 bases from J, the junction kept 2 bases outside the gene matches. The CDR3 sequence is CASSVALAGVETQYF. As DNA, the CDR3 is TGTGCCAGCAGCGTAGCACTAGCGGGGGTAGAGACCCAGTACTTC.

The chain couples TRBV19 to TRBJ2-1; 7 bases fit TRBD2. Germline trimming cut 1 base from V and 12 bases from J; bases unmatched to any gene: 15. The CDR3 has 16 amino acids. Germline CDR1 LNHDA, CDR2 SQIVND (reference sequence). DNA of the CDR3: TGTGCCAGTAGTATAGGGCGAGCGGGGCCTCTGATGAGGCAGTTCTTC. Amino acids: CASSIGRAGPLMRQFF.

The genes are TRBV2 and TRBJ1-2; 8 bases align to TRBD1. The CDR3 totals 12 residues. Germline V gene lookup returns CDR1 SNHLY and CDR2 FYNNEI. V gave up 6 bases and J gave up 8 bases; unmatched junction bases: 5. The CDR3 spells CASRLTGEGYTF. The CDR3 DNA is TGTGCCAGCAGACTGACAGGGGAAGGCTACACCTTC. The variable domain in full, completed from reference TRBV2 and TRBJ1-2, reads EPEVTQTPSHQVTQMGQEVILRCVPISNHLYFYWYRQILGQKVEFLVSFYNNEISEKSEIFDDQFSVERPDGSNFTLKIRSTKLEDSAMYFCASRLTGEGYTFGSGTRLTVV.

The genes are TRBV4-1 and TRBJ2-5; 7 nucleotides match TRBD2. The CDR3 covers 16 residues. V lost 1 base and J lost 1; bases outside the gene matches: 6. CDR1 MGHRA and CDR2 YSYEKL come from the germline V gene. CDR3 loop: CASSQGGAGVQETQYF. In nucleotides, the CDR3 is TGCGCCAGCAGCCAAGGTGGGGCGGGAGTCCAAGAGACCCAGTACTTC.

This rearrangement joins TRBV6-6 to TRBJ2-7; TRBD1 aligns across 7 bases. The germline V gene encodes CDR1 MNHNY and CDR2 SVGAGI (reference sequence). After removal of 2 bases from V and 3 bases from J, the junction contained 7 bases not matched to a gene. The CDR3 consists of 15 residues. The CDR3 nucleotides are TGTGCCAGCAGTTACCATCGGACAGGCGTCTACGAGCAGTACTTC. This translates into CASSYHRTGVYEQYF.

The chain has TRBV28 and TRBJ1-2; D ambiguous. V lost 6 bases, J lost 7 bases, and 6 bases lay in between. The germline V gene encodes CDR1 MDHEN and CDR2 SYDVKM. The CDR3 has 10 amino acids. CDR3 nucleotides: TGTGCCAGCAGCGCACCTGGCTACACCTTC. This encodes CASSAPGYTF.

J is TRBJ2-3 and V is TRBV7-8, with a tentative D call TRBD2 (5 bases). CDR1 and CDR2 (germline): SGHVS, FQNEAQ. Trimming removed 4 bases at V and 2 bases at J, with 10 bases between. This CDR3 comprises 14 residues. CDR3 nucleotide sequence: TGTGCCAGCAGCTCCGGCGGGTTCACAGATACGCAGTATTTT. The encoded protein is CASSSGGFTDTQYF.

This clonotype was observed a single time. The chain combines TRBV20-1 with TRBJ2-1; 11 bases fit TRBD2. The germline CDR1 and CDR2 sequences are DFQATT and SNEGSKA (reference sequence). CDR3 size: 14 residues. Trimming cost V 5 bases and J 4 bases; bases outside gene matches: 4. The CDR3 sequence: CSAPTSGEYNEQFF. The CDR3 DNA is TGCAGTGCTCCGACTAGCGGGGAGTACAATGAGCAGTTCTTC.

This chain connects TRBV15 to TRBJ2-5; D gene ambiguous. The CDR3 extends over 12 amino acids. Germline V gene sequence: CDR1 LNHNV, CDR2 YYDKDF (reference sequence). V was clipped by 3 bases and J by 4 bases, with 6 bases between them. The CDR3 region is CATSRPLETQYF. The CDR3, as DNA: TGTGCCACCAGCAGGCCTCTAGAGACCCAGTACTTC.

The chain joins TRBV9 to TRBJ2-7, with D unclear. The V end lost 4 bases, the J end lost 1 base, and 12 bases lay between the germline ends. The V gene's germline CDR1 is SGDLS and CDR2 YYNGEE. The CDR3 has 14 amino acids. CDR3 nucleotides: TGTGCCAGCAGCCCCCGTACGGAATCCTACGAGCAGTACTTC. Its protein is CASSPRTESYEQYF.

The rearrangement joins TRBV3-1 to TRBJ2-1; D unclear. Trimming took off 1 base at V and 2 bases at J, with 9 bases between the two ends. CDR1 is LGHDT and CDR2 is YNNKEL in the germline V gene (reference sequence). The CDR3 totals 15 residues. In nucleotides, the CDR3 is TGTGCCAGCAGCCAAGGTAGGAAAACCTACAATGAGCAGTTCTTC. It specifies CASSQGRKTYNEQFF.